The text below deals with one TCR beta chain. The CDR3 sequence is 17 residues long. From germline, CDR1 is MGHRA and CDR2 YSYEKL. With V trimmed by 1 base and J by 4 bases, 11 bases remained unmatched. These data originate in a study of CD8 T cells in Susac syndrome. When the RNA was reverse transcribed, random hexamers were used with an input of roughly 0.45 to 1 ug. Across 54 Vbeta and 13 Jbeta, immunoSEQ multiplex PCR amplified TCR beta CDR3. TCRdb analysed the immunoSEQ multiplex PCR reads with MiXCR anew, one entry per CDR3 protein. This table has about 200,000 distinct CDR3 sequences, 95% appearing once.

The origin of this receptor is a human donor with multiple sclerosis. Material for sequencing was CD4+ T cells from PBMCs. The chain uses TRBV4-1 and TRBJ2-3; 7 nucleotides align to TRBD1. The CDR3 DNA reads TGCGCCAGCAGCCAAGTACCTGACAGGGTTTTCCCAGATACGCAGTATTTT. Protein: CASSQVPDRVFPDTQYF.